A single sample is the source of the 6 T cell receptor beta chains below, sequenced in a study of shared clonotypes between healthy human individuals. Only in-frame clones appear in the TCRdb table, and some are missing; sequencing was by immunoSEQ multiplex PCR. The top ten hold over 10% of the sample, which has roughly 500,000 clones, approximately 79% seen once. The sample was PBMCs. The origin of the receptors is a woman aged 35 to 49 in good health. Some clones in this sample may be carry-over from other donors' samples.

The V call is TRBV12-5, the J call TRBJ2-1; 9 bases agree with TRBD2. The CDR3 length is 16 residues. V shed 1 base and J 7 bases; nucleotides not matched to a gene: 8. Germline loops: CDR1 LGHNT, CDR2 FRNRAP. This CDR3 is CASGLERGRAVNEQFF. DNA for the CDR3: TGTGCTAGTGGTTTGGAACGCGGGAGGGCGGTTAATGAGCAGTTCTTC.

This clone was seen once. V gene TRBV7-9 combines with J gene TRBJ2-5; 9 bases map to TRBD1. The CDR3 sequence is 15 residues long. The germline CDR1 and CDR2 sequences are SEHNR and FQNEAQ (reference sequence). Trimming removed 4 bases from V and 4 bases from J; junction bases left unmatched: 7. CDR3 loop: CASSSGQGRGETQYF. The CDR3 DNA reads TGTGCCAGCAGCTCGGGACAGGGTAGAGGAGAGACCCAGTACTTC.

The chain couples TRBV7-9 to TRBJ2-2, with 14 nucleotides matching TRBD2. J was trimmed by 6 bases and V by 5 bases; bases with no gene match: 11. The CDR3 runs to 18 residues. Germline CDR1 reads SEHNR; CDR2 reads FQNEAQ (reference sequence). In DNA, the CDR3 is TGTGCCAGCAGCCAATACCCGGGACTAGCGGGAGATCCCGGGGAGCTGTTTTTT. The encoded protein is CASSQYPGLAGDPGELFF.

V usage is TRBV10-3 and J usage is TRBJ2-1; 11 bases match TRBD2. The CDR3 is 17 amino acids. The V gene's germline CDR1 is ENHRY and CDR2 SYGVKD. With 0 bases clipped from V and 9 bases from J, the junction kept 10 bases outside the gene matches. The CDR3 region has the DNA TGTGCCATCAGTGAGTCGATCCTACTAGCGGGGGCGGGTGAGCAGTTCTTC. This codes for CAISESILLAGAGEQFF.

The chain employs TRBV9 and TRBJ2-5, with a possible D match to TRBD2 (6 bases). The end of the DNA is better explained by TRBJ2-7, so the J call may be wrong. The germline gives CDR1 SGDLS, CDR2 YYNGEE. The CDR3 runs to 16 residues. DNA for the CDR3: TGTGCCAGCAGCGTAGGCGGGGTCAGTCCCCGCTACGAGCAGTACTTC. Translating it yields CASSVGGVSPRYEQYF.

The chain joins TRBV7-3 to TRBJ2-2; TRBD1 is a possible D gene (5 bases). V lost 6 bases and J 0 bases, leaving 8 bases between the germline ends. Germline-derived CDR1 and CDR2 are SGHTA and FQGTGA. The CDR3 has 14 residues. CDR3 sequence: CASRDTSNTGELFF. The CDR3 DNA is TGTGCCAGCAGGGACACTTCGAACACCGGGGAGCTGTTTTTT. The complete variable domain, with remaining parts taken from reference TRBV7-3 and TRBJ2-2, reads GAGVSQTPSNKVTEKGKYVELRCDPISGHTALYWYRQSLGQGPEFLIYFQGTGAADDSGLPNDRFFAVRPEGSVSTLKIQRTERGDSAVYLCASRDTSNTGELFFGEGSRLTVL.